This T cell receptor (beta chain) was retrieved from a study of blood T cells in healthy people across ages. Extractions gave at least 6 micrograms of total RNA per sample. Together with a sample-barcoded 5' primer, a J-beta primer mix was included in a second PCR lasting roughly 6 to 12 cycles. Each TCR beta cDNA got a 12-nucleotide random molecular identifier. TCRdb redid the calling of the 5' RACE reads with MiXCR, one entry per CDR3 protein. The repertoire consists of about 1.7 million distinct CDR3 sequences, with over 25% occurring once and the leading ten covering less than 9.5%. The length of the CDR3 is 13 residues. The V end lost 4 bases, the J end lost 2 bases, and 11 bases lay between the germline ends. The germline V gene has CDR1 DFQATT and CDR2 SNEGSKA (reference sequence). Whole-study results and caveats: TCR beta diversity, measured per million T cells, fell in a roughly linear way with age. Researchers report that TCR beta diversity correlated strongly with naive T cell percentage.

Concerning this clonotype itself: The antigen remains undetermined.

The rearrangement links TRBV20-1 to TRBJ2-5; perhaps TRBD2 as D (6 bases). This clonotype was sampled from a woman under 40 in good health. Sequenced input: blood. The CDR3 loop reads CSAIDGGQETQYF. The CDR3 bases are TGCAGTGCTATTGACGGAGGGCAAGAGACCCAGTACTTC.